This T cell receptor (beta chain) was sequenced for a study of cytomegalovirus exposure and HLA in healthy donors. The primer mix had 60 Vbeta and 13 Jbeta primers. The method was immunoSEQ multiplex PCR; TCRdb's version includes in-frame clones alone and lacks a portion of them. The data contain 150,000 to 200,000 clones, 70% to 85% of them singletons. About this clone: Its specificity is not known.

Study-level results: While the bulk of TCR sequences proved rare, some public TCRs turned up in many donors.

CDR3 length: 13 residues. J gave up 4 bases and V 11 bases, and 6 bases lay outside the gene matches. Germline V gene lookup returns CDR1 MNHNS and CDR2 SASEGT. The genes are TRBV6-1 and TRBJ2-1; 9 positions match TRBD2. This TCR was recovered from a woman in her twenties or thirties in good health and CMV-seronegative. Sequencing was done on a sample of PBMCs. CDR3 DNA: TGTGCCTCCGGACTAGCGTCTTACAATGAGCAGTTCTTC. Residues: CASGLASYNEQFF.